This T cell receptor beta chain comes out of a study of T cell changes during pregnancy in multiple sclerosis. Germline assignment: CDR1 LGHNA and CDR2 YSLEER. V was pared by 3 bases and J by 2 bases, with 8 bases of the junction left unmatched. The CDR3 sequence is 16 residues long. Using immunoSEQ multiplex PCR, the repertoire was profiled, and TCRdb retains in-frame clones only, with some absent. Of around 79,000 clones listed, about 93% are singletons. This receptor was taken from a female donor with multiple sclerosis, enrolled in a pregnancy study. The sequencing used CD4+ T cells from peripheral blood mononuclear cells, collected in the second trimester of pregnancy. The gene calls are TRBV4-3 and TRBJ2-3; 7 bases line up with TRBD1. CDR3 protein: CASSQTYRGDTDTQYF. Here the CDR3 DNA reads TGCGCCAGCAGCCAGACGTACAGGGGCGACACAGATACGCAGTATTTT.